Listed here are 22 T cell receptor beta chains from one sample, sequenced in a study of cytomegalovirus exposure and HLA in healthy donors. 60 Vbeta and 13 Jbeta primers were used in PCR. The repertoire was sequenced with immunoSEQ multiplex PCR; TCRdb's copy has only in-frame clones and lacks some. The repertoire has some 130,000 clones, 60% to 80% of them found once; the top ten carry 7.3%. The sample was PBMCs. These receptors came from a male donor in good health and CMV-seronegative.

This chain joins TRBV4-3 and TRBJ2-5; no clear D. Germline-derived CDR1 and CDR2 are LGHNA and YSLEER. V gave up 1 base and J gave up 0 bases, with 9 bases separating them. There are 15 residues in the CDR3. CDR3 loop: CASSQGTAYQETQYF. In DNA form, the CDR3 reads TGCGCCAGCAGCCAAGGAACAGCATACCAAGAGACCCAGTACTTC.

The gene calls are TRBV9 and TRBJ2-5; 16 nucleotides align to TRBD2. The CDR3 totals 18 residues. V trimming: 0 bases; J trimming: 4 bases; junction bases outside the gene matches: 6. Germline values: CDR1 SGDLS, CDR2 YYNGEE. The CDR3 region is CASSVGGLAGGPGETQYF. The CDR3 DNA follows: TGTGCCAGCAGCGTAGGGGGACTAGCGGGAGGGCCGGGAGAGACCCAGTACTTC.

This chain joins TRBV7-9 and TRBJ2-1; 9 bases align to TRBD1. Germline CDR1 and CDR2: SEHNR and FQNEAQ (reference sequence). Unmatched junction bases numbered 9, after V lost 3 bases and J lost 15 bases. The CDR3 loop spans 13 amino acids. The CDR3 protein is CASSFQNRGRVFF. CDR3 in DNA: TGTGCCAGCAGCTTCCAAAACAGGGGGCGCGTGTTCTTC.

This chain joins TRBV30 and TRBJ1-6, with D hard to call. This CDR3 comprises 13 residues. V lost 3 bases and J lost 8, with 11 bases in between. Germline V CDR1 and CDR2: GTSNPN, SVGIG (reference sequence). CDR3 bases: TGTGCCTGGAGGGTCACAGTTGATTCACCCCTCCACTTT. Amino acid sequence: CAWRVTVDSPLHF.

A few counts support this clone. The chain has TRBV5-1 and TRBJ2-2; 11 bases are a match to TRBD2. The V gene's germline CDR1 is SGHRS and CDR2 YFSETQ. There are 15 residues in the CDR3. The junction had 3 bases not matched to a gene; V was cut back by 4 bases and J by 4 bases. The CDR3 bases are TGCGCCAGCAGCCCGACTAGCGGGACCACCGGGGAGCTGTTTTTT. Its translation is CASSPTSGTTGELFF.

The chain employs TRBV7-9 and TRBJ2-2, with D possibly matching TRBD2 (6 bases). Germline assignment: CDR1 SEHNR and CDR2 FQNEAQ (reference sequence). With 6 bases removed from V and 6 bases from J, the gap between germline ends came to 17 bases. The CDR3 runs to 15 residues. In DNA form, the CDR3 reads TGTGCCAGCAGGGGGGGTGTCAGTACACCCGGGGAGCTGTTTTTT. Its protein is CASRGGVSTPGELFF.

This chain uses TRBV18 with TRBJ2-1; 7 nucleotides match TRBD2. The CDR3 length is 13 residues. Trimming removed 6 bases from V and 5 bases from J; junction bases left unmatched: 4. The germline V gene has CDR1 KGHSH and CDR2 LQKENI. CDR3 sequence reads: CASSSGRDNEQFF. The CDR3 DNA follows: TGTGCCAGCTCTTCAGGGAGGGACAATGAGCAGTTCTTC. The full variable domain, with the rest looked up from reference TRBV18 and TRBJ2-1, is NAGVMQNPRHLVRRRGQEARLRCSPMKGHSHVYWYRQLPEEGLKFMVYLQKENIIDESGMPKERFSAEFPKEGPSILRIQQVVRGDSAAYFCASSSGRDNEQFFGPGTRLTVL.

The gene calls are TRBV6-1 and TRBJ2-7; 9 bases fit TRBD2. Trimming took 1 base from V and 1 from J; bases not matched to a gene: 11. Germline CDR1 MNHNS, CDR2 SASEGT. The CDR3 loop spans 18 amino acids. CDR3 amino acids: CASSEGPRRLAGSYEQYF. DNA of the CDR3: TGTGCCAGCAGTGAAGGCCCGAGGCGGCTAGCGGGGTCCTACGAGCAGTACTTC.

This clone was observed a handful of times. This chain links TRBV4-3 with TRBJ2-2; a possible D gene is TRBD2 (5 bases). Germline CDR1 LGHNA, CDR2 YSLEER. This CDR3 is 14 amino acids long. Trimming removed 5 bases at V and 8 bases at J, with 15 bases between. DNA for the CDR3: TGCGCCAGCAGCTTTGAACCCCGCGGGGGGGAGCTGTTTTTT. Encoded protein: CASSFEPRGGELFF.

The chain uses TRBV28 and TRBJ2-7, with a possible D match to TRBD2 (7 bases). V lost 5 bases, J lost 1 base, and 15 bases lay in between. The CDR3 spans 15 residues. CDR1 is MDHEN and CDR2 is SYDVKM in the germline V gene. As DNA, the CDR3 is TGTGCCAGCAGTGGGAGGGGGGCCGTGTCCTACGAGCAGTACTTC. Its protein product is CASSGRGAVSYEQYF.

This clone was seen more than once but under ten times. The chain links TRBV9 to TRBJ2-7, with 8 bases identical to TRBD2. This CDR3 spans 15 amino acids. The trim removed 0 bases at V and 2 bases at J, leaving 4 bases unmatched. Germline CDR1 SGDLS, CDR2 YYNGEE. The CDR3 sequence is CASSVGGRLPYEQYF. CDR3 nucleotides: TGTGCCAGCAGCGTAGGCGGGAGGCTCCCCTACGAGCAGTACTTC.

This clone was counted between two and nine times. V usage is TRBV5-8 and J usage is TRBJ2-5, with 14 positions matching TRBD2. In germline, CDR1 is SGHTS, CDR2 YDEGEE. The junction had 10 bases not matched to a gene; V was cut back by 5 bases and J by 1 base. This CDR3 is built from 18 residues. The CDR3 loop is CASSLGRTSGRTQETQYF. The DNA for the CDR3 is TGTGCCAGCAGTCTTGGGCGGACTAGCGGGAGGACCCAAGAGACCCAGTACTTC. Full variable domain (outside the CDR3, taken from reference TRBV5-8 and TRBJ2-5): EAGVTQSPTHLIKTRGQQATLRCSPISGHTSVYWYQQALGLGLQFLLWYDEGEERNRGNFPPRFSGRQFPNYSSELNVNALELEDSALYLCASSLGRTSGRTQETQYFGPGTRLLVL.

This chain links TRBV15 with TRBJ2-2, with D uncertain. The length of the CDR3 is 13 residues. Germline-derived CDR1 and CDR2 are LNHNV and YYDKDF (reference sequence). Trimming removed 5 bases at V and 5 bases at J, with 9 bases between. CDR3 bases: TGTGCCACCAGCCTAGTCGGAACCGGGGAGCTGTTTTTT. Protein sequence: CATSLVGTGELFF.

V usage is TRBV4-1 and J usage is TRBJ1-1, with 12 bases aligning to TRBD1. The V gene end was trimmed by 7 bases and the J gene end by 4 bases; junction bases not matched to a gene: 10. The germline gives CDR1 MGHRA, CDR2 YSYEKL. This CDR3 region has 16 residues. CDR3: CASTGDRGRAGTEAFF. The CDR3, as DNA: TGCGCCAGCACCGGGGACAGGGGGCGCGCGGGCACTGAAGCTTTCTTT.

V is TRBV11-2 and J is TRBJ2-3; tentative D call: TRBD2 (7 bases). This CDR3 has 15 amino acids. V was shortened by 4 bases and J by 0 bases, with 11 bases between the two germline ends. Germline CDR1 SGHAT, CDR2 FQNNGV. The CDR3 DNA reads as TGTGCCAGCAGCTCACGGGGGGCTAGCACAGATACGCAGTATTTT. Residues: CASSSRGASTDTQYF.

This chain connects TRBV7-8 to TRBJ1-5, with 9 bases identical to TRBD1. With V trimmed by 4 bases and J by 7 bases, 8 bases remained unmatched. The CDR3 has 15 amino acids. CDR1 and CDR2 (germline): SGHVS, FQNEAQ. This CDR3 is CASSSGQGGDQPQHF. CDR3 sequence (DNA): TGTGCCAGCAGCTCGGGACAGGGCGGAGACCAGCCCCAGCATTTT.

CDR3 DNA sequence: TGTGCCTGGAGTGTATCGAAGCCTGAAGCTTTCTTT. As protein: CAWSVSKPEAFF. This sequence joins TRBV30 and TRBJ1-1; D gene uncertain. V lost 0 bases, J lost 6 bases, and 8 bases lay in between. CDR3 length equals 12 residues. The V gene's germline CDR1 is GTSNPN and CDR2 SVGIG (reference sequence).

This chain connects TRBV15 to TRBJ2-7; 12 bases map to TRBD1. Germline trimming cut 3 bases from V and 5 bases from J; bases unmatched to any gene: 5. Looked up from germline, CDR1 is LNHNV and CDR2 is YYDKDF (reference sequence). This CDR3 comprises 15 residues. CDR3 coding DNA: TGTGCCACCAGCAGGGGACAGGGGGCGGTGGACGAGCAGTACTTC. This codes for CATSRGQGAVDEQYF.

The J gene is TRBJ1-1, the V gene TRBV14; 9 nucleotides match TRBD1. Looked up from germline, CDR1 is SGHDN and CDR2 is FVKESK. The CDR3 covers 18 residues. The junction had 13 bases not matched to a gene; V was cut back by 0 bases and J by 5 bases. In DNA form, the CDR3 reads TGTGCCAGCAGCCAAGAGAGGGACAGGGTCGGTGTAAGGACTGAAGCTTTCTTT. This codes for CASSQERDRVGVRTEAFF.

The gene calls are TRBV19 and TRBJ1-1; D not certain. Trimming pared 2 bases from V and 4 bases from J, leaving 5 bases between. The length of the CDR3 is 12 residues. Germline CDR1 is LNHDA and CDR2 is SQIVND (reference sequence). CDR3 amino acids: CASSITGTEAFF. In DNA, the CDR3 is TGTGCCAGTAGTATAACTGGCACTGAAGCTTTCTTT.

The chain joins TRBV19 to TRBJ1-2; 7 bases are shared with TRBD1. The CDR3 totals 15 residues. Germline V gene sequence: CDR1 LNHDA, CDR2 SQIVND (reference sequence). V lost 7 bases to trimming and J lost 4 bases; unmatched junction nucleotides: 12. CDR3 coding DNA: TGTGCCAGTACCGGGACAGCCAAACGCTTCTATGGCTACACCTTC. Encoded protein: CASTGTAKRFYGYTF.

V usage is TRBV6-6 and J usage is TRBJ2-7, with D possibly being TRBD2 (6 bases). The CDR3 runs to 13 residues. The ends were cut back, 7 bases at V and 1 base at J, with 11 bases in the middle. The germline CDR1 and CDR2 sequences are MNHNY and SVGAGI (reference sequence). CDR3 in amino acids: CASTRDLSYEQYF. In nucleotides, the CDR3 is TGTGCCAGCACCCGGGACTTGTCCTACGAGCAGTACTTC.